Following are 5 T cell receptor beta chains from one sample sequenced in a study of T cell repertoires in cytomegalovirus infection. Antigens of these TCRs are unknown. One entry per CDR3 protein results from TCRdb running MiXCR on the reads. The sample carries some 320,000 distinct CDR3 sequences, 25% to 30% recorded once. The sequenced sample was cultured PBMCs, obtained from culture after CMV antigen stimulation. Every receptor here comes from a human donor in good health (CMV status not recorded). Some clones in this sample may be carry-over from other donors' samples.

This clonotype has just a few counts. The rearrangement joins TRBV6-1 to TRBJ1-2, with D perhaps matching TRBD1 (6 bases). Germline V gene data show CDR1 as MNHNS and CDR2 as SASEGT. This CDR3 is 17 amino acids long. Trimming took off 1 base at V and 2 bases at J, with 17 bases between the two ends. CDR3 in DNA: TGTGCCAGCAGTGAAGTAGGAGGGTGGGGGCAGAACTATGGCTACACCTTC. Translation: CASSEVGGWGQNYGYTF.

This clonotype was detected many times. The rearrangement uses TRBV11-2 and TRBJ1-5, with D perhaps matching TRBD1 (5 bases). The CDR3 runs to 15 residues. Germline V gene sequence: CDR1 SGHAT, CDR2 FQNNGV. Trimming removed 4 bases at V and 0 bases at J, with 10 bases between. The CDR3 bases are TGTGCCAGCAGCTCGCAGGGATATAGCAATCAGCCCCAGCATTTT. This codes for CASSSQGYSNQPQHF.

The chain employs TRBV29-1 and TRBJ2-2, with a possible D match to TRBD1 (6 bases). Trimming removed 7 bases from V and 7 bases from J, with 13 bases in between. The CDR3 is made up of 12 amino acids. Per the germline V gene, CDR1 is SQVTM and CDR2 is ANQGSEA. As DNA, the CDR3 is TGCAGCGCCGCAGAGGGGGTCGGGGAGCTGTTTTTT. Its translation is CSAAEGVGELFF.

Many counts were recorded for this clonotype. The gene calls are TRBV7-6 and TRBJ2-5; D remains ambiguous. The V gene's germline CDR1 is SGHVS and CDR2 FNYEAQ. Trimming took off 1 base at V and 5 bases at J, with 5 bases between the two ends. CDR3 length equals 12 residues. CDR3 sequence reads: CASSLVDETQYF. DNA for the CDR3: TGTGCCAGCAGCTTAGTTGACGAGACCCAGTACTTC.

This clonotype has only a few counts. This chain joins TRBV19 and TRBJ2-1; the match to TRBD1 covers 7 bases. The junction had 4 bases not matched to a gene; V was cut back by 2 bases and J by 6 bases. This CDR3 comprises 14 residues. The germline V gene encodes CDR1 LNHDA and CDR2 SQIVND (reference sequence). DNA of the CDR3: TGTGCCAGTAGTATAAGACAGGGTAGCAATGAGCAGTTCTTC. It specifies CASSIRQGSNEQFF.